The source of this TCR beta chain is a study of T-cell memory formation after mild COVID-19. In TCRdb, the 5' RACE reads were re-called with MiXCR into one record per CDR3 protein. The top ten hold around 12% of the sample, which has under 650,000 distinct CDR3 sequences, about 20% seen once. The germline V and J ends were trimmed by 4 bases and 6 bases, with 12 bases remaining between them. The CDR3 contains 13 residues. This clonotype was sampled from an adult woman who had mild COVID-19 (a few samples of this study predate the infection). Cell type and time point are not known. The sequenced material came from PBMCs or a T cell subset sorted from them (not recorded which). J is TRBJ1-2 and V is TRBV12-3 or TRBV12-4; weak D call: TRBD1 (6 bases). The CDR3 sequence is CASSYREGDGYTF. The CDR3 DNA follows: TGTGCCAGCAGTTACAGGGAAGGCGATGGCTACACCTTC.